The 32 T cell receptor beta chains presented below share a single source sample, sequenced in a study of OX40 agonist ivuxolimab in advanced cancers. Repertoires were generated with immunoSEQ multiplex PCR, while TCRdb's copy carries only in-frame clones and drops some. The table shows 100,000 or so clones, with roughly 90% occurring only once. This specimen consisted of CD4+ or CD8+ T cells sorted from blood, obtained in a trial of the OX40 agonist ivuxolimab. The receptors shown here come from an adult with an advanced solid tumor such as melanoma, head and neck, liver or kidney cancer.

CDR3 DNA sequence: TGTGCCAGCTCACCATTGGGTACCTACGAGCAGTACTTC. Translated, it gives CASSPLGTYEQYF. The gene calls are TRBV18 and TRBJ2-7, with D uncertain. The germline V gene encodes CDR1 KGHSH and CDR2 LQKENI. V lost 2 bases, J lost 2 bases, and 7 bases lay in between. This CDR3 has 13 amino acids.

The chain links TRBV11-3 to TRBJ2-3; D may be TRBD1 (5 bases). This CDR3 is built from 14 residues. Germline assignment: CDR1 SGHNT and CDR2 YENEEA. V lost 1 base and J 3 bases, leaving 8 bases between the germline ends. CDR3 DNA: TGTGCCAGCAGCTTAGGCAGGGCGACAGATACGCAGTATTTT. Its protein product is CASSLGRATDTQYF. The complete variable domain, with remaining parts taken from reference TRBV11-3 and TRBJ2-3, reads EAGVVQSPRYKIIEKKQPVAFWCNPISGHNTLYWYLQNLGQGPELLIRYENEEAVDDSQLPKDRFSAERLKGVDSTLKIQPAELGDSAVYLCASSLGRATDTQYFGPGTRLTVL.

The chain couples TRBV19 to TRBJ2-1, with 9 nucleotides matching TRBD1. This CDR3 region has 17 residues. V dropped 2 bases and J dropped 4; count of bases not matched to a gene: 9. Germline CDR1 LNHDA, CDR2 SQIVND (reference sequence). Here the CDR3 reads CASSILSGTGFYNEQFF. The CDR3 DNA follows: TGTGCCAGTAGTATACTCTCCGGGACAGGGTTTTACAATGAGCAGTTCTTC.

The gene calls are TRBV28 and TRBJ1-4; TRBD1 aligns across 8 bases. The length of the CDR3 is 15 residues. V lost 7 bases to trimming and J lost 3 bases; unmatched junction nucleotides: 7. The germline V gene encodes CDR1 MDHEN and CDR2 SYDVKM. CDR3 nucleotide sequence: TGTGCCAGCACCGATCGGACAGGGCCTAATGAAAAACTGTTTTTT. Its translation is CASTDRTGPNEKLFF.

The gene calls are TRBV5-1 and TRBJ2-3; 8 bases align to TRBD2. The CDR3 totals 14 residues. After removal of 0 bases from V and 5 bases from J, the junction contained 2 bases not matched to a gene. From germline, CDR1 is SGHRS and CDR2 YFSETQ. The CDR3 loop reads CASSLGAGGDTQYF. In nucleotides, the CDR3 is TGCGCCAGCAGCTTGGGGGCGGGAGGAGATACGCAGTATTTT. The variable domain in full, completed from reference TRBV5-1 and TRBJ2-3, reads KAGVTQTPRYLIKTRGQQVTLSCSPISGHRSVSWYQQTPGQGLQFLFEYFSETQRNKGNFPGRFSGRQFSNSRSEMNVSTLELGDSALYLCASSLGAGGDTQYFGPGTRLTVL.

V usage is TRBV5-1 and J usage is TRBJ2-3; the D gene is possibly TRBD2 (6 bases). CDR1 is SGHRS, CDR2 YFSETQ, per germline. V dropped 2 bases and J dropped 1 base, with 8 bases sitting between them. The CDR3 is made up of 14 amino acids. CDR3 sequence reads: CASSLPGGTDTQYF. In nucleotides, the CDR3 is TGCGCCAGCAGCTTACCGGGGGGCACAGATACGCAGTATTTT.

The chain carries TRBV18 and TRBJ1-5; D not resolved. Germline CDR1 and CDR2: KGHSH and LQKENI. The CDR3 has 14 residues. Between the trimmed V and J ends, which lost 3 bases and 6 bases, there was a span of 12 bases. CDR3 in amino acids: CASSPWENTQPQHF. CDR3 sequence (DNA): TGTGCCAGCTCACCCTGGGAGAATACTCAGCCCCAGCATTTT.

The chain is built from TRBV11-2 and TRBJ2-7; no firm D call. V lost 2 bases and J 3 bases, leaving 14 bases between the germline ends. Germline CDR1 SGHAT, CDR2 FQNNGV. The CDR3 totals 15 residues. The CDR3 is CASSLSPGVSYEQYF. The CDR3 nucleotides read TGTGCCAGCAGCTTATCTCCGGGTGTCAGCTACGAGCAGTACTTC.

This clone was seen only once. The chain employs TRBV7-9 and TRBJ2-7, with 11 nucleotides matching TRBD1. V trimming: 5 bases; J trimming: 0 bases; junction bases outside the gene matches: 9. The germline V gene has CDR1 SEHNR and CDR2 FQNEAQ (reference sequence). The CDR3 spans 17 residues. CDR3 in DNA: TGTGCCAGCAGCCGAACGTCCGGGACAGGGGGCTCCTACGAGCAGTACTTC. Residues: CASSRTSGTGGSYEQYF.

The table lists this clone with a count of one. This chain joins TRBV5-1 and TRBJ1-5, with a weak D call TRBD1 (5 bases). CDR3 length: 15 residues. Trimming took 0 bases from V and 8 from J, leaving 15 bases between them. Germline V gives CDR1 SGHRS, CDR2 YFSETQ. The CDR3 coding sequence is TGCGCCAGCAGCTTGGGCCAGGGAAAAGGGGAGCCCCAGCATTTT. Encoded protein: CASSLGQGKGEPQHF.

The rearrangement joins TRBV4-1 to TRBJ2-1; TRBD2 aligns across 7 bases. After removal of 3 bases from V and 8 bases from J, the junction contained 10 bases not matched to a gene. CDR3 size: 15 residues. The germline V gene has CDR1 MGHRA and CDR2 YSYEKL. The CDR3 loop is CASSQLTSSSHEQFF. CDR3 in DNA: TGCGCCAGCAGCCAGCTGACTAGCAGCAGTCATGAGCAGTTCTTC.

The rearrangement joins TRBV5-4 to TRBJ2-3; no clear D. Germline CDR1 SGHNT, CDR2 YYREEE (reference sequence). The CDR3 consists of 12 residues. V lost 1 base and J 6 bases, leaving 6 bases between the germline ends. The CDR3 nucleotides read TGTGCCAGCAGCTTGATTGGGGATACGCAGTATTTT. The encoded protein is CASSLIGDTQYF.

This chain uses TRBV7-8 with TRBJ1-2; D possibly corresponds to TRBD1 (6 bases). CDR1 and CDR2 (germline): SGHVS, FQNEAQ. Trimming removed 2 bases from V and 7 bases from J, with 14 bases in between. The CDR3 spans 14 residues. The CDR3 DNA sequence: TGTGCCAGCAGCTTAAAGGATAGAGGGGGTGGCTACACCTTC. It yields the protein CASSLKDRGGGYTF.

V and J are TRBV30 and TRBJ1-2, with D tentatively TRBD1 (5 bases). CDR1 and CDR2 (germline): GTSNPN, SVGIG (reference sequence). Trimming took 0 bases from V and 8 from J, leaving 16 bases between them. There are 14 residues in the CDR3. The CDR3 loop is CAWSVGGMGGGYTF. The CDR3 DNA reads TGTGCCTGGAGTGTGGGAGGGATGGGGGGAGGCTACACCTTC.

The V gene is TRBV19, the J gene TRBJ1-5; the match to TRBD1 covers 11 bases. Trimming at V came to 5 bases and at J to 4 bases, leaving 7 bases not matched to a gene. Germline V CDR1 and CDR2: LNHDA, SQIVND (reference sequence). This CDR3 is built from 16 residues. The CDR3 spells CASSLGQGVGNQPQHF. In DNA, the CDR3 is TGTGCCAGTAGTTTGGGACAGGGGGTTGGAAATCAGCCCCAGCATTTT.

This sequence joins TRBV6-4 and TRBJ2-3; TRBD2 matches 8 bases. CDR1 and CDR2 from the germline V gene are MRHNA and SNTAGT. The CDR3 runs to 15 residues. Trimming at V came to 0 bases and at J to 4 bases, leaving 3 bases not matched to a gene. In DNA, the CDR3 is TGTGCCAGCAGTGACTCGGGACTAGTATCAGATACGCAGTATTTT. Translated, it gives CASSDSGLVSDTQYF.

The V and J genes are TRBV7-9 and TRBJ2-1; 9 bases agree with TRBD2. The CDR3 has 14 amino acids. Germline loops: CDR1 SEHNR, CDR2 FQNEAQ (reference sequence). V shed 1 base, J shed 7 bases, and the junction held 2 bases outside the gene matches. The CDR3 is CASSLERGVNEQFF. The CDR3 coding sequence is TGTGCCAGCAGCTTAGAGCGGGGGGTAAATGAGCAGTTCTTC.

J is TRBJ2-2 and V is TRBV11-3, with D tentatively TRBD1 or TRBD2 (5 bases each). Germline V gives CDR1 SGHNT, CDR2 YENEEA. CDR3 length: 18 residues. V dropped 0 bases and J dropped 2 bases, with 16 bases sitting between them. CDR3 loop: CASSLDRRQGANTGELFF. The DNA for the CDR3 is TGTGCCAGCAGCTTAGATCGCCGTCAGGGAGCTAACACCGGGGAGCTGTTTTTT.

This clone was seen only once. The CDR3 loop is CASSLAGREHGYTF. CDR3 DNA: TGTGCCAGCAGCTTGGCCGGCAGAGAACATGGCTACACCTTC. The chain has TRBV5-4 and TRBJ1-2, with unresolved D. There are 14 residues in the CDR3. Trimming left V 0 bases short and J 6 bases short, with 12 bases between. CDR1 is SGHNT and CDR2 is YYREEE in the germline V gene (reference sequence).

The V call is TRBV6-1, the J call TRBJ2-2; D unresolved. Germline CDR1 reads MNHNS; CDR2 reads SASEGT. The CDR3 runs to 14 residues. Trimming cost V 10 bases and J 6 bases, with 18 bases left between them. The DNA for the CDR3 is TGTGCCACCTTACCCTTCCCGGTCCCCGGGGAGCTGTTTTTT. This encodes CATLPFPVPGELFF.

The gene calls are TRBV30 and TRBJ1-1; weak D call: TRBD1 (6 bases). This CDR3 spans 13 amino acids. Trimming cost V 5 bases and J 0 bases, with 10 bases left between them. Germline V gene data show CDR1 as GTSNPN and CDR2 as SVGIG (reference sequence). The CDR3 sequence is CAWAGQLNTEAFF. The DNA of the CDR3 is TGTGCCTGGGCTGGACAGCTGAACACTGAAGCTTTCTTT.

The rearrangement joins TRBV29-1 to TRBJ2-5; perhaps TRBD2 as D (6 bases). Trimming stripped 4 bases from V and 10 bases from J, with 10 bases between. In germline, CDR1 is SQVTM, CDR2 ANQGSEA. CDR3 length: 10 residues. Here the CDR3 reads CSVASAIQYF. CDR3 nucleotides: TGCAGCGTTGCTAGCGCTATCCAGTACTTC.

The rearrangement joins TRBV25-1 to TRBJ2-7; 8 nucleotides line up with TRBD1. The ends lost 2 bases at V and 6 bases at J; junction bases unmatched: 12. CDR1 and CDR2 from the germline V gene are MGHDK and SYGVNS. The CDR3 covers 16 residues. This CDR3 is CASSEPTGTGLSEQYF. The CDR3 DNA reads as TGTGCCAGCAGTGAACCAACCGGGACAGGTCTTTCCGAGCAGTACTTC.

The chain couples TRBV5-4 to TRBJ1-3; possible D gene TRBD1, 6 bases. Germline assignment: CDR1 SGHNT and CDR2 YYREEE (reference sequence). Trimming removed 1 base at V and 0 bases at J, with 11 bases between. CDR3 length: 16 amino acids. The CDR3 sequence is CASSLWDTSSGNTIYF. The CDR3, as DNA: TGTGCCAGCAGCTTGTGGGACACCTCCTCTGGAAACACCATATATTTT.

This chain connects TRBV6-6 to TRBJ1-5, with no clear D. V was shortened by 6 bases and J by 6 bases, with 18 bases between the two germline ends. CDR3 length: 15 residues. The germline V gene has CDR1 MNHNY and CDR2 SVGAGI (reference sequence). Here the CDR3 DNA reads TGTGCCAGCAGCCAAATTGGGAGTGGAGGTCAGCCCCAGCATTTT. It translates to CASSQIGSGGQPQHF.

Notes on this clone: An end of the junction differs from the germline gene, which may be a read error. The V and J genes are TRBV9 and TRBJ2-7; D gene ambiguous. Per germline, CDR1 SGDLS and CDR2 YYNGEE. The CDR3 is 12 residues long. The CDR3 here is CASSVGSSEQYF. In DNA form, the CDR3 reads TGTGCCAGCAGCGTAGGTTCCTCCGAGCAGTACTTC.

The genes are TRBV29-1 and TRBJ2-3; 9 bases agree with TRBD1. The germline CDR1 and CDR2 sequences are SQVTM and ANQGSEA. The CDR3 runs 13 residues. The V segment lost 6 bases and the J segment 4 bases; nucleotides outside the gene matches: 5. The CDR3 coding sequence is TGCAGCGTCGAACAGGGGGCCTCAGATACGCAGTATTTT. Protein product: CSVEQGASDTQYF.

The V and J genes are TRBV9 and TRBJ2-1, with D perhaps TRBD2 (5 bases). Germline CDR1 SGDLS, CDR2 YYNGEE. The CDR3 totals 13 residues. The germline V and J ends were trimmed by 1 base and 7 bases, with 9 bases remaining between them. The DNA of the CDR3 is TGTGCCAGCAGCGTACCTAGCCTAAATGAGCAGTTCTTC. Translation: CASSVPSLNEQFF. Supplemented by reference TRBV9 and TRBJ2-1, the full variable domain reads DSGVTQTPKHLITATGQRVTLRCSPRSGDLSVYWYQQSLDQGLQFLIQYYNGEERAKGNILERFSAQQFPDLHSELNLSSLELGDSALYFCASSVPSLNEQFFGPGTRLTVL.

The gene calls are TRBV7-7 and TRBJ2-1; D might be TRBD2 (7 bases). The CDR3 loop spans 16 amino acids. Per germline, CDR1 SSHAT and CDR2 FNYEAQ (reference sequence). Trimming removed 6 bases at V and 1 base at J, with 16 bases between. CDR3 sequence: CASSPGGGLSYNEQFF. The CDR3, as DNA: TGTGCCAGCAGTCCTGGGGGGGGGCTATCCTACAATGAGCAGTTCTTC.

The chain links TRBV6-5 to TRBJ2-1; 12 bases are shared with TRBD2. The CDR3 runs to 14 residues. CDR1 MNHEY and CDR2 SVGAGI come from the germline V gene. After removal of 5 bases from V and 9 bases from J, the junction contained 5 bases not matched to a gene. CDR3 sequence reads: CASSLTSGRGEQFF. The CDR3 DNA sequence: TGTGCCAGCAGTCTGACTAGCGGGAGAGGTGAGCAGTTCTTC.

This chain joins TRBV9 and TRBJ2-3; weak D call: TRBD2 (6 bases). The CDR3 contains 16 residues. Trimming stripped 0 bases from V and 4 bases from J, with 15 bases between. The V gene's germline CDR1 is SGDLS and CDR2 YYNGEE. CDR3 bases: TGTGCCAGCAGCGTAGGATGGGGGAGGTCGGCAGATACGCAGTATTTT. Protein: CASSVGWGRSADTQYF. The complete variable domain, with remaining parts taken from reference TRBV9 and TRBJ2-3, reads DSGVTQTPKHLITATGQRVTLRCSPRSGDLSVYWYQQSLDQGLQFLIQYYNGEERAKGNILERFSAQQFPDLHSELNLSSLELGDSALYFCASSVGWGRSADTQYFGPGTRLTVL.

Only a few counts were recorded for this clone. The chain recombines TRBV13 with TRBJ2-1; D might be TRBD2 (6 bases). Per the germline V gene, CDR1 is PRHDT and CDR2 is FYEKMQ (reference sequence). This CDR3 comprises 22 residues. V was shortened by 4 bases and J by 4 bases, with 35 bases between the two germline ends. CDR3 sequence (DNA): TGTGCCAGCAGCTCCATCTTGATTCCCCTTTCGGGGGAATTTACAGTTTACAATGAGCAGTTCTTC. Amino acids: CASSSILIPLSGEFTVYNEQFF.